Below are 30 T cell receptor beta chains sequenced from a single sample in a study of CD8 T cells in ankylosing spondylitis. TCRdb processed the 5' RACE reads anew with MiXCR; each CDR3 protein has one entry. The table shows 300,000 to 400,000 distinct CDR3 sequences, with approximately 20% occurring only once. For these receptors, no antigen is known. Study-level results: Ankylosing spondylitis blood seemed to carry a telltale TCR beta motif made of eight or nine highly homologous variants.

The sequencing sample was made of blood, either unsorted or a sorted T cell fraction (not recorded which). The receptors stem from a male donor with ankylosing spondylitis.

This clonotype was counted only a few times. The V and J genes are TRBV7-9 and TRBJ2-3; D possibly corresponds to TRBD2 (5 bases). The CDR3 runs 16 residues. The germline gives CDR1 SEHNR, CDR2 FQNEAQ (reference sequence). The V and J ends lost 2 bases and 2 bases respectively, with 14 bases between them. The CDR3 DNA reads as TGTGCCAGCAGCTTATCCGGCGCAGCGGCCACAGATACGCAGTATTTT. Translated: CASSLSGAAATDTQYF.

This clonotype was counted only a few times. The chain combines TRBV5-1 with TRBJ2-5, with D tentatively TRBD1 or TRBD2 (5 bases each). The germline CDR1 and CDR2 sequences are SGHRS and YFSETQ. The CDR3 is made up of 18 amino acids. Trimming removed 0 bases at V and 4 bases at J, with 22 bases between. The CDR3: CASSLGLGTGQTRETQYF. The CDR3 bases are TGCGCCAGCAGCTTGGGCTTGGGGACGGGCCAAACAAGAGAGACCCAGTACTTC.

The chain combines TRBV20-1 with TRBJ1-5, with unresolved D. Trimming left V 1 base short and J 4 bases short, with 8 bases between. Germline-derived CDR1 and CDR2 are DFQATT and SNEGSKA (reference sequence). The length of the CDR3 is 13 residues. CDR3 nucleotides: TGCAGTGCTAGAGGGACCAGGAATCAGCCCCAGCATTTT. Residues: CSARGTRNQPQHF.

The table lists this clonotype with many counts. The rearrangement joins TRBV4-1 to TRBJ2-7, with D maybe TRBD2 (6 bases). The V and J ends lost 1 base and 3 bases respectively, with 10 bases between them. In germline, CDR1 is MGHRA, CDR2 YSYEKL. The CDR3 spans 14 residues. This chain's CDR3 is CASSQGLADYEQYF. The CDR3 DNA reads TGCGCCAGCAGCCAAGGGTTAGCGGACTACGAGCAGTACTTC.

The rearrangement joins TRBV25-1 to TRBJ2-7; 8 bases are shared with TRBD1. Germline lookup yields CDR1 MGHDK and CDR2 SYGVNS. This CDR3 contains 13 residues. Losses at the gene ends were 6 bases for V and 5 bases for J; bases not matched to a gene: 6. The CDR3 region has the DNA TGTGCCAGCAGCCGACAGGGGTTGGACGAGCAGTACTTC. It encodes CASSRQGLDEQYF.

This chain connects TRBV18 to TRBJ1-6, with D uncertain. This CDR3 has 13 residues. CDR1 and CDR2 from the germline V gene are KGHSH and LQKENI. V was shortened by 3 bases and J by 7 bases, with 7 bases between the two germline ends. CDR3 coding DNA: TGTGCCAGCTCACCGAATTTCAATTCACCCCTCCACTTT. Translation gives CASSPNFNSPLHF.

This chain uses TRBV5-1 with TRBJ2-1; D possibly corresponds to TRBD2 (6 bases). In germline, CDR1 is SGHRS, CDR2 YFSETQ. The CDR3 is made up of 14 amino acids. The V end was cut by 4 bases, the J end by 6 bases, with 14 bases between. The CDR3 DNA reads TGCGCCAGCAGCCTGGGTTCTAGCGCCAATGAGCAGTTCTTC. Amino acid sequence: CASSLGSSANEQFF.

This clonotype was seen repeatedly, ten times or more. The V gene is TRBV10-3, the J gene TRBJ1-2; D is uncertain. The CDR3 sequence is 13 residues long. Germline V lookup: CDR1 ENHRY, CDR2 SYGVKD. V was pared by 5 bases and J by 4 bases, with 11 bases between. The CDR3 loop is CAISHELGYGYTF. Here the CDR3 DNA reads TGTGCCATCAGTCACGAGCTAGGCTATGGCTACACCTTC.

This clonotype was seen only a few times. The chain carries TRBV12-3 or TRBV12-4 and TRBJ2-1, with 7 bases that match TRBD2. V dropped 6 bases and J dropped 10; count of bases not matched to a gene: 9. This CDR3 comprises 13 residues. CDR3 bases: TGTGCCAGCAGGCTAGCGGTACGCAGGGAGCAGTTCTTC. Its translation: CASRLAVRREQFF.

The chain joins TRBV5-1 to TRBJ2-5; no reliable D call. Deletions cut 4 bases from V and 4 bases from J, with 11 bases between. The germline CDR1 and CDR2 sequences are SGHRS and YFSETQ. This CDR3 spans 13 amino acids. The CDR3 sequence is CASSPDGRETQYF. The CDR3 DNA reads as TGCGCCAGCAGCCCAGACGGGCGAGAGACCCAGTACTTC.

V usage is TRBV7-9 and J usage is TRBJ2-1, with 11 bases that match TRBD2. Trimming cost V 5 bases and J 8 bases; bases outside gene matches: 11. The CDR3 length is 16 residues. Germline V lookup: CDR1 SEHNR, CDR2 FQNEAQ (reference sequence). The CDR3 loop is CASSDFSGRASDEQFF. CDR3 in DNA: TGTGCCAGCAGCGATTTTAGCGGGAGGGCCAGCGATGAGCAGTTCTTC.

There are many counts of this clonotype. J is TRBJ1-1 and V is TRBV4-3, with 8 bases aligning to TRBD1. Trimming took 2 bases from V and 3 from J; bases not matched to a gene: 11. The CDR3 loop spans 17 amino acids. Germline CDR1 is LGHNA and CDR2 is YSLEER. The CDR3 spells CASSQTSDRGGDTEAFF. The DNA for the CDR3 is TGCGCCAGCAGCCAAACCTCCGACAGGGGCGGGGACACTGAAGCTTTCTTT.

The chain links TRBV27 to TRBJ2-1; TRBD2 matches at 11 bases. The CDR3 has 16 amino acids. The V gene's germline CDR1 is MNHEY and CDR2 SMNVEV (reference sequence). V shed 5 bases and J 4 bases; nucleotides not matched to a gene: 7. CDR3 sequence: CASSQPGLAEYNEQFF. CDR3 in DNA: TGTGCCAGCAGTCAACCGGGACTAGCGGAGTACAATGAGCAGTTCTTC.

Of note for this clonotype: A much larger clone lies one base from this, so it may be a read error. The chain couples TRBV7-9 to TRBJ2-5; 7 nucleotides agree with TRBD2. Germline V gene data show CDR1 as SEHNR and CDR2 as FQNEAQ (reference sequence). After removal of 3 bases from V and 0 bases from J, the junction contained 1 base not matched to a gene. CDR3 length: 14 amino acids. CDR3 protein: CASSFTSDQETQYF. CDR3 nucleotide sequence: TGTGCCAGCAGCTTCACTAGCGACCAAGAGACCCAGTACTTC.

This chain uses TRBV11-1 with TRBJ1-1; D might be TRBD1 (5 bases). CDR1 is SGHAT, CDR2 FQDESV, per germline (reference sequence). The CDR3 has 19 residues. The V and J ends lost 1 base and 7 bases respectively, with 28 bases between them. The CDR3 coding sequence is TGTGCCAGCAGCTTAGGGAGCAAACGGAGGGGCAAGGGAACCATTGAAGCTTTCTTT. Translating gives CASSLGSKRRGKGTIEAFF. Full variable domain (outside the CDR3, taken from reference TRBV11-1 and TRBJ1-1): EAEVAQSPRYKITEKSQAVAFWCDPISGHATLYWYRQILGQGPELLVQFQDESVVDDSQLPKDRFSAERLKGVDSTLKIQPAELGDSAMYLCASSLGSKRRGKGTIEAFFGQGTRLTVV.

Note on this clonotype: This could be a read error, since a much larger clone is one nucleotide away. CDR3 loop: CSAHRANYEQYF. The DNA for the CDR3 is TGCAGCGCCCATCGGGCAAACTACGAGCAGTACTTC. This sequence joins TRBV29-1 and TRBJ2-7, with D unclear. With 7 bases removed from V and 3 bases from J, the gap between germline ends came to 13 bases. CDR1 is SQVTM, CDR2 ANQGSEA, per germline. The CDR3 has 12 amino acids.

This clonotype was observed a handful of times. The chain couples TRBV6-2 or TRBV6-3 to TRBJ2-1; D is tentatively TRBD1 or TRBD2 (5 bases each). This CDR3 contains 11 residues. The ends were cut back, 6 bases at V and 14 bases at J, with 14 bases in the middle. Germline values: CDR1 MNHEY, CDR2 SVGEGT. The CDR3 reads CASRDRGVKFF. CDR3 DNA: TGTGCCAGCAGGGACCGGGGCGTGAAGTTCTTC.

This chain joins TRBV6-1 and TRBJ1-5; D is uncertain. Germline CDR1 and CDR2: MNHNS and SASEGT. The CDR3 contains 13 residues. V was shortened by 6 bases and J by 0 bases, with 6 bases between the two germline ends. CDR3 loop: CASRRYSNQPQHF. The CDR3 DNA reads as TGTGCCAGCAGGAGATATAGCAATCAGCCCCAGCATTTT.

The CDR3 DNA follows: TGTGCCAGCAGTGAAGCAAGGAGGGAAACCTTTAATGAAAAACTGTTTTTT. Protein: CASSEARRETFNEKLFF. This chain joins TRBV6-1 and TRBJ1-4; no clear D gene. CDR3 size: 17 residues. Germline-derived CDR1 and CDR2 are MNHNS and SASEGT. V was pared by 0 bases and J by 4 bases, with 15 bases between.

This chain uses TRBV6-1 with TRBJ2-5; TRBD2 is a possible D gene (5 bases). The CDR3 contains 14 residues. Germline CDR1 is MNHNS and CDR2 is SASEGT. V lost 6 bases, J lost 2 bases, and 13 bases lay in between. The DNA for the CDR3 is TGTGCCAGCAGACATAGCGTGGGGCAAGAGACCCAGTACTTC. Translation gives CASRHSVGQETQYF.

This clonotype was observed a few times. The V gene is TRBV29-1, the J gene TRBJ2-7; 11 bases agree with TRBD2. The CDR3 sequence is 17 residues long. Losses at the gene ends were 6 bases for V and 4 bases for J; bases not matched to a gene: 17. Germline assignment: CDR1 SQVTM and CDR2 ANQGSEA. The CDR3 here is CSVPGALAGVGGYEQYF. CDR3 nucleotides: TGCAGCGTCCCCGGCGCACTAGCGGGAGTCGGAGGATACGAGCAGTACTTC.

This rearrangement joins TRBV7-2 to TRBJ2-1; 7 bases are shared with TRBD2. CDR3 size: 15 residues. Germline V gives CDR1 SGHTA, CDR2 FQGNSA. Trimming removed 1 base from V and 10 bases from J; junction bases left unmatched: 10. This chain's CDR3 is CASSLVVGGSGEQFF. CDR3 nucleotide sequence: TGTGCCAGCAGCTTAGTCGTTGGCGGGAGCGGAGAGCAGTTCTTC.

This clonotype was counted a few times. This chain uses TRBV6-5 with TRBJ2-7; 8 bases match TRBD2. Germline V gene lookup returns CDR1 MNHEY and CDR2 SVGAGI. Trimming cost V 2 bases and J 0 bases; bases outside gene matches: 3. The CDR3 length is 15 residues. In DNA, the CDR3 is TGTGCCAGCAGTTACCGCGGGGGGAGCTCCTACGAGCAGTACTTC. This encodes CASSYRGGSSYEQYF.

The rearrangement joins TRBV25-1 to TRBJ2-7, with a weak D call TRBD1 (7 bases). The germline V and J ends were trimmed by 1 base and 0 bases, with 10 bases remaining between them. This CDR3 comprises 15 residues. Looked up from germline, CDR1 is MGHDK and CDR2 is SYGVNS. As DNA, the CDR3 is TGTGCCAGCAGTGAATCAGGGGGGAACTCCTACGAGCAGTACTTC. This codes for CASSESGGNSYEQYF.

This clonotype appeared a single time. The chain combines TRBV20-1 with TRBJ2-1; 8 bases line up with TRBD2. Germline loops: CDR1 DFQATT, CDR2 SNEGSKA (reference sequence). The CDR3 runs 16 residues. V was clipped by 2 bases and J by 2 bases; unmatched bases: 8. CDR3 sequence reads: CSARIINSGTYNEQFF. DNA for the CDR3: TGCAGTGCTAGAATCATCAATAGCGGGACCTACAATGAGCAGTTCTTC.

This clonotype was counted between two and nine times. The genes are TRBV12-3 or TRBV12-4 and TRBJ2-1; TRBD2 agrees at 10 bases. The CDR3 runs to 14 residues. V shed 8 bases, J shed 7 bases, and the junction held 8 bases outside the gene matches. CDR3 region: CASWASGSKNEQFF. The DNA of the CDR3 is TGTGCCAGCTGGGCTAGCGGGAGCAAGAATGAGCAGTTCTTC.

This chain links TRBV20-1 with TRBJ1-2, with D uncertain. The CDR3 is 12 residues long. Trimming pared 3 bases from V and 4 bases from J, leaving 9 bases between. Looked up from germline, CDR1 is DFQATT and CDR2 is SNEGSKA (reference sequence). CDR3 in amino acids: CSARAGGYGYTF. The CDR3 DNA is TGCAGTGCTAGGGCAGGCGGCTATGGCTACACCTTC.

The CDR3 loop is CSASAGPHGDTQYF. CDR3 DNA: TGCAGTGCTAGTGCGGGTCCTCACGGGGATACGCAGTATTTT. V and J are TRBV20-1 and TRBJ2-3, with D maybe TRBD2 (5 bases). This CDR3 has 14 amino acids. The V gene's germline CDR1 is DFQATT and CDR2 SNEGSKA (reference sequence). The germline V and J ends were trimmed by 3 bases and 6 bases, with 16 bases remaining between them.

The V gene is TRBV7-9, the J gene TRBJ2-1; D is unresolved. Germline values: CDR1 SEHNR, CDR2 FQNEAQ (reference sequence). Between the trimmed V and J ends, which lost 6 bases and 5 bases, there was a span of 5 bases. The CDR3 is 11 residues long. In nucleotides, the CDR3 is TGTGCCAGCAGACAGAACAATGAGCAGTTCTTC. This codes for CASRQNNEQFF.

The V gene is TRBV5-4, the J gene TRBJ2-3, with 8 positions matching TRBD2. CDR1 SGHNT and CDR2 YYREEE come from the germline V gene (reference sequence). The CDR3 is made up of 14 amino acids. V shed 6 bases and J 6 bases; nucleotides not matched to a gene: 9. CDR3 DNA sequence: TGTGCCAGCAAAAAAGCGGGAGTCTGGGATACGCAGTATTTT. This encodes CASKKAGVWDTQYF.